Listed below are T cell receptor beta chains from one sample, sequenced in a study of blood T cell repertoires in COVID-19. This table comes from immunoSEQ multiplex PCR, and its TCRdb copy is limited to in-frame clones, with some not included. The table has around 290,000 clones, approximately 86% seen once. The sample was peripheral blood. These receptors came from a woman in her 70s with COVID-19, enrolled during active disease. Each CDR3 is given without its conserved first and last residue. A row's size may be missing; if present it is once, few, many or a size class.

>NA|TRBV5-1
ASSLDARGRLSPNYGYT
>once|TRBV27
ASSLKQGARYEQY
>NA|TRBV5-8
ASSTGQGSSDTQY
>NA|TRBV4-1
ASSQGEGQGNDLTEAF
>NA|TRBV7-2
ASSPRQGNQPQH
>NA|TRBV2
ASKGRGTDTQY
>NA|TRBV5-4
ASSLGGSRGETQY
>NA|TRBV9
ASSSLWGGGADTQY
>NA|TRBV7-2
ASSPRGGLLTGELF
>NA|TRBV28
ASSLWYAETQY
>NA|TRBV3-1/TRBV3-2
ASTLGGGIGTQY
>NA|TRBV5-1
ASSLGGPGNYGYT
>NA|TRBV7-2
ASSFSGANQPQH
>NA|TRBV24-1
ATSDPRTVSLYGYT